These T cell receptor beta chains were read from a single sample in a study of early T cells in non-severe SARS-CoV-2 infection. MiXCR was run by TCRdb on the 5' RACE reads, yielding one entry per CDR3 protein. The sample consists of over 35,000 distinct CDR3 sequences, around 6.5% of them appearing once. This material consisted of whole blood, taken at baseline. Receptor source: an adult who was a healthcare worker with PCR-confirmed SARS-CoV-2 infection or an uninfected control (not recorded which). Each CDR3 is given with its conserved first and last residue. D genes are given only for firm matches. Not all rows give a size; the values are once, few, many and, for expanded clones, a class.

many,TRBJ2-2,NA,TRBV7-3,CASSPVGDANTGELFF,TGTGCCAGCAGCCCAGTGGGGGACGCGAACACCGGGGAGCTGTTTTTT
many,TRBJ1-1,NA,TRBV20-1,CSARDGGVTEAFF,TGCAGTGCTAGAGACGGGGGCGTGACTGAAGCTTTCTTT
NA,TRBJ2-7,NA,TRBV18,CASSAPGIDEQYF,TGTGCCAGCTCAGCCCCAGGGATCGACGAGCAGTACTTC
many,TRBJ2-7,NA,TRBV6-5,CASTRGLTGEQYF,TGTGCCAGCACCAGGGGCCTCACCGGCGAGCAGTACTTC
many,TRBJ2-3,NA,TRBV20-1,CSATGADTQYF,TGCAGTGCCACTGGGGCAGATACGCAGTATTTT
NA,TRBJ2-7,TRBD2,TRBV20-1,CSARRLAGLYEQYF,TGCAGTGCTAGGCGACTAGCGGGGCTCTACGAGCAGTACTTC
many,TRBJ2-7,NA,TRBV11-2,CASSFIDEQYF,TGTGCCAGCAGCTTTATTGACGAGCAGTACTTC
many,TRBJ1-5,NA,TRBV19,CASSLVSQPQHF,TGTGCCAGTAGCCTCGTGAGTCAGCCCCAGCATTTT
many,TRBJ2-1,TRBD1,TRBV9,CASKAGQVDNEQFF,TGTGCCAGCAAGGCGGGACAGGTGGACAATGAGCAGTTCTTC
many,TRBJ1-2,NA,TRBV25-1,CASSLGVGYGYTF,TGTGCCAGCAGTTTAGGGGTTGGCTATGGCTACACCTTC
NA,TRBJ2-1,NA,TRBV3-2,CASSQDPRSGRIDEQFF,TGTGCCAGCAGCCAAGATCCCCGAAGCGGGAGAATAGATGAGCAGTTCTTC
NA,TRBJ2-7,NA,TRBV7-9,CASSLASRVYEQYF,TGTGCCAGCAGCTTGGCGAGCCGGGTTTACGAGCAGTACTTC
NA,TRBJ2-7,TRBD1,TRBV20-1,CSAPTTGQGWNEQYF,TGCAGTGCCCCCACGACGGGACAGGGGTGGAACGAGCAGTACTTC
NA,TRBJ2-7,TRBD1,TRBV12-3/TRBV12-4,CASSLGTGGYEQYF,TGTGCCAGCAGTTTAGGGACAGGGGGTTACGAGCAGTACTTC
few,TRBJ2-5,NA,TRBV19,CASSISRDHRETQYF,TGTGCCAGTAGTATCTCGCGGGACCACAGAGAGACCCAGTACTTC